This T cell receptor (beta chain) stems from a study of blood T cell repertoires in COVID-19 (dated by TCRdb to about 2020). Broadly, across the study: The collaborator samples originated in the United States, Italy and Spain and spanned the acute and convalescent phases of COVID-19. The material from the prospective study consisted of cDNA or gDNA derived from T cells, B-cell-depleted T cells, or PBMCs. Sample metadata almost always included a de-identified subject ID, COVID-19 status, age in years and sex. Samples came from the ongoing ImmuneRACE study (first 160 participants) plus 1,254 subjects from 6 global collaborators. Subjects who had been exposed to COVID-19, were actively infected with it, or had recovered from it provided the deeply sampled blood TCRbeta repertoires that made up the dataset. The repertoires were made available in a free public database intended to serve as a resource for research on the immune response to SARS-CoV-2. Where available, HLA class I and class II types were obtained from metadata supplied by the sample provider rather than from assay-based typing.

As to this clone: Its antigen is still unknown. No much larger clone is present one base from it, and per-base qualities are unavailable.

TCRbeta CDR3 regions were amplified from genomic DNA using the immunoSEQ Assay, a bias-controlled multiplex PCR. The source study handled its data this way. Nucleated cell counts per sample were estimated from amplification of reference gene primers within the assay. To quantify the absolute abundance of each unique TCRbeta CDR3 rearrangement, sequence reads were collapsed and filtered. For each sample, productive Simpson clonality was calculated as the square root of Simpson's diversity index over productive rearrangements. TCRdb limited this immuneACCESS table to in-frame rearrangements with V and J called. A share of clones is missing; checked studies link under half to unresolved V genes, and the rest is unexplained. That table gives V, J and clone size, and the DNA gave D and trimming. This sample gives some 96,000 clones in total; around four fifths of them show up just once. Of the sample, 9.5% to 13% falls within the top ten clones.

The paper as a whole reports these results and caveats: The quantity of clinical and demographic metadata differed by source and by participant and was supplied without curation.

Its CDR3 holds 16 amino acids, cysteine through phenylalanine. Only the CDR3 part of the read is kept: 48 bases, read in frame from the first base. Trimming costs V 2 bases and J 7 bases, and their ends lie 17 bases apart. The germline V gene yields MNHEY for CDR1 and SVGAGI for CDR2. Each collaborating institution followed its own protocols to collect whole blood in K2EDTA tubes. For TCRbeta analysis, collaborator samples were shipped as frozen whole blood, as isolated PBMCs, or as DNA extracted from either sample type. Sequencing was carried out using peripheral blood. The receptor was derived from an older woman with acute or convalescent COVID-19. This chain joins TRBV6-5 to TRBJ1-4; 6 matching bases give a weak D call of TRBD1. The nucleotide sequence reads TGTGCCAGCAGTTACCAAGGACAGCCCCAAATTGAAAAACTGTTTTTT. Its protein product is CASSYQGQPQIEKLFF.